These 7 T cell receptor beta chains share one sample of origin, sequenced in a study of PD-1 blockade in classical Hodgkin lymphoma. Here immunoSEQ multiplex PCR was the method, and the copy in TCRdb shows in-frame clones only, minus some. The repertoire has about 26,000 clones, about 67% of them found once; the top ten carry roughly 12%. Every patient relapsed after autologous stem cell transplantation, and brentuximab vedotin exposure varied. The sequencing used peripheral blood mononuclear cells (PBMCs), collected before the second cycle of nivolumab. These receptor sequences come from a human donor with classical Hodgkin lymphoma.

This sequence joins TRBV28 and TRBJ1-6; unclear D gene. CDR3 length: 13 residues. Germline V gene lookup returns CDR1 MDHEN and CDR2 SYDVKM. Trimming left V 6 bases short and J 7 bases short, with 10 bases between. CDR3 sequence: CASRAFMNSPLHF. The CDR3 region has the DNA TGTGCCAGCAGGGCTTTTATGAATTCACCCCTCCACTTT.

The chain couples TRBV5-4 to TRBJ2-2; possibly TRBD1 or TRBD2 for D (5 bases each). The CDR3 extends over 16 amino acids. Germline V gene data show CDR1 as SGHNT and CDR2 as YYREEE (reference sequence). The V gene lost 2 bases and the J gene lost 1 base, with 12 bases spanning the gap. CDR3 DNA: TGTGCCAGCAGCTTCCCAACTAGGGGGAACACCGGGGAGCTGTTTTTT. Translated: CASSFPTRGNTGELFF.

This clone was seen just once. The rearrangement joins TRBV4-1 to TRBJ2-5; 9 nucleotides match TRBD1. The CDR3 loop spans 17 amino acids. Germline assignment: CDR1 MGHRA and CDR2 YSYEKL. Trimming took 1 base from V and 1 from J; bases not matched to a gene: 7. The CDR3 coding sequence is TGCGCCAGCAGCCAAGTTCCGGGACAGGGCCTCCAAGAGACCCAGTACTTC. It encodes CASSQVPGQGLQETQYF.

The chain links TRBV10-3 to TRBJ2-1; TRBD1 matches 9 bases. The CDR3 loop spans 14 amino acids. Germline V lookup: CDR1 ENHRY, CDR2 SYGVKD. The V gene end was trimmed by 10 bases and the J gene end by 8 bases; junction bases not matched to a gene: 12. The CDR3 is CATSRGQGIDEQFF. The CDR3 DNA follows: TGTGCCACTAGCCGGGGACAGGGTATCGATGAGCAGTTCTTC.

This clone was observed once. V gene TRBV5-4 combines with J gene TRBJ1-4; D gene ambiguous. Trimming shortened V by 5 bases and J by 0 bases, and 11 bases separated the two germline ends. Per the germline V gene, CDR1 is SGHNT and CDR2 is YYREEE (reference sequence). The CDR3 is 15 residues long. The CDR3 loop is CASSTDGTTNEKLFF. In nucleotides, the CDR3 is TGTGCCAGCAGTACGGACGGAACAACTAATGAAAAACTGTTTTTT.

The chain carries TRBV27 and TRBJ1-2; 9 nucleotides align to TRBD1. The germline CDR1 and CDR2 sequences are MNHEY and SMNVEV (reference sequence). The CDR3 is 14 residues long. After removal of 1 base from V and 8 bases from J, the junction contained 5 bases not matched to a gene. The CDR3 DNA sequence: TGTGCCAGCAGTTTATTGGGACAGGGAAGGGGCTACACCTTC. Protein sequence: CASSLLGQGRGYTF.

Concerning this clone itself: A much larger clone sits a single nucleotide away, making a read error possible. The V call is TRBV7-9, the J call TRBJ1-1; D call uncertain. Germline CDR1 and CDR2: SEHNR and FQNEAQ (reference sequence). The CDR3 length is 13 residues. The V gene lost 1 base and the J gene lost 0 bases, with 3 bases spanning the gap. DNA of the CDR3: TGTGCCAGCAGCTTAGACGTGAACACTGAAGCTTTCTTT. Amino acid sequence: CASSLDVNTEAFF.